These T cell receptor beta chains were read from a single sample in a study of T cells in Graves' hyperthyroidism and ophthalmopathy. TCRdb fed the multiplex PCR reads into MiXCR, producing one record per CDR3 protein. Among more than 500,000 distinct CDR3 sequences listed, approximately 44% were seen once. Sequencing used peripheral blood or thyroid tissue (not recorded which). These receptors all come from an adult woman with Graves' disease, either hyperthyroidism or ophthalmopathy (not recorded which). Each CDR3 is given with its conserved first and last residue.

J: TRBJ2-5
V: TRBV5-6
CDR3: CASSLSGTAIEKTQYF

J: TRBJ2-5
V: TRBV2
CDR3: CASSSSGSETQYF

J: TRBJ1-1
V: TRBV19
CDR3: CASSIRGGGAFF

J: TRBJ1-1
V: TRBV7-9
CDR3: CASSTTGTEAFF

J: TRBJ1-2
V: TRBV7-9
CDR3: CASSLEGRGGYTF

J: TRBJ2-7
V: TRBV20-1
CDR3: CSVGGPYEQYF

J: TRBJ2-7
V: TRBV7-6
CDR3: CASSIQGIPLYEQYF

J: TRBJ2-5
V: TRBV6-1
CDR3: CASSEARMMETQYF

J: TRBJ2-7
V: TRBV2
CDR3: CASSEGGTKTYEQYF

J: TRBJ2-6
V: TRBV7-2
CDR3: CASSLVLTF

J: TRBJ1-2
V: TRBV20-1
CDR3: CSARDRGWYGYTF

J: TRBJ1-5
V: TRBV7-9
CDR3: CASSFSGTGGNQPQHF

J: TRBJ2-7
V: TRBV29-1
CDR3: CSVTRLDATHRGFYEQYF

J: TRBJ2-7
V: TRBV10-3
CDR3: CAISVTGGAYEQYF

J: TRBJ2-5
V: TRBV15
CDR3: CATSGKDQETQYF

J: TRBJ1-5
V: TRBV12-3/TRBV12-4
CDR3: CASSLGDTGQPQHF

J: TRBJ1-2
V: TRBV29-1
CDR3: CSVEALTRQGDYGYTF

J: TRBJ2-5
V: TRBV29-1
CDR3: CSGETLAGGLETQYF

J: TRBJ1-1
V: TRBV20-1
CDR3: CSARDYTKTNTEAFF

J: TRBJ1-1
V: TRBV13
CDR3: CASSLGHGNTEAFF

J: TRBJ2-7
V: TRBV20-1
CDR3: CSVRSDRGWRAYEQYF

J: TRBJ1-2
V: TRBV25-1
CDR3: CACSARAGGAGYTF

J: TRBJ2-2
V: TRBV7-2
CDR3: CARRQVNTGELFF

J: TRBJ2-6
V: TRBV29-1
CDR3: CSVELFSGANVLTF

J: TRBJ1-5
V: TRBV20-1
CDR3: CSAIRGTNTGGGNQPQHF

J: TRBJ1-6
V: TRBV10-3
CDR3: CAISVDRGNSPLHF

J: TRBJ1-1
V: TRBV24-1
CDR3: CATSDPTGGSNTEAFF

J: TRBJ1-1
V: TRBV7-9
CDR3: CANSFSRGPQNTEAFF

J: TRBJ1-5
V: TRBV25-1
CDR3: CASSHSNSNQPQHF

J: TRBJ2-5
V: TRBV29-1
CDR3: CSVEAHGTAQETQYF

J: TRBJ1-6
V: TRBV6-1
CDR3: CATVGPPAWNSPLHF

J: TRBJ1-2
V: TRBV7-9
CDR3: CASMGVRYGYTF

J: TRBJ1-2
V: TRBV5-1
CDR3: CASSLMTANYGYTF

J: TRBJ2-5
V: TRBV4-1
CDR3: CASSHKMIQGAETQYF

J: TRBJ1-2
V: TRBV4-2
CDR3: CASSQVWQNPNYGYTF

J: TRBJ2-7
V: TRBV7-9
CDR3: CASSQEAYEQYF

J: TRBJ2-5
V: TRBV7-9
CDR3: CASSLLGAQETQYF

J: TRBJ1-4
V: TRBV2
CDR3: CASSGGEKLFF

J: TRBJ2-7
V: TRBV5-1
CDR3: CASSAGPLVIGEQYF

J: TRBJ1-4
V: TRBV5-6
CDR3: CASKGRGREKLFF

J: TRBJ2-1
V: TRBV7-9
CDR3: CASSLDTSYNEQFF

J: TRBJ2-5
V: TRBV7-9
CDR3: CAWSPGVKETQYF

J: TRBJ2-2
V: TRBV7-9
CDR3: CASSFLGQGNTGELFF

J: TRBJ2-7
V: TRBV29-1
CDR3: CSATSGVREQYF

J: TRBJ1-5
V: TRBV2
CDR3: CASGQDSNQPQHF

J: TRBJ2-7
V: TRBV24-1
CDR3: CATSDPRQGAYEQYF

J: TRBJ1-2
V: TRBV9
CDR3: CASSLLTGLYGYTF

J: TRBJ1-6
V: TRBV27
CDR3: CASSFSGSLPLHF

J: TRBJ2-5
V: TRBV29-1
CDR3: CSVGVGHAEETQYF